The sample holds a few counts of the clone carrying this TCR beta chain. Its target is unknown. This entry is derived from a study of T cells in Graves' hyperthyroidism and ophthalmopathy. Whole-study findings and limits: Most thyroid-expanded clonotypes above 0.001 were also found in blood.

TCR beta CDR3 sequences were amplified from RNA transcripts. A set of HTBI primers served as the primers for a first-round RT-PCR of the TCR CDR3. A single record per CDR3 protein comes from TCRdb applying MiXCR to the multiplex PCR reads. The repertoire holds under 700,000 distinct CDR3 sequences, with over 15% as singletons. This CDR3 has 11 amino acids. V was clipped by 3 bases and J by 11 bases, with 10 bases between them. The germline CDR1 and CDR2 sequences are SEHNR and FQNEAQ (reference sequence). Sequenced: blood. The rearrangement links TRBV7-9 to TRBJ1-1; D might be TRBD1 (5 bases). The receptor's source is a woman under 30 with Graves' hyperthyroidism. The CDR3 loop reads CASSFRVGAFF. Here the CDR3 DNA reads TGTGCCAGCAGCTTCAGGGTGGGGGCTTTCTTT.